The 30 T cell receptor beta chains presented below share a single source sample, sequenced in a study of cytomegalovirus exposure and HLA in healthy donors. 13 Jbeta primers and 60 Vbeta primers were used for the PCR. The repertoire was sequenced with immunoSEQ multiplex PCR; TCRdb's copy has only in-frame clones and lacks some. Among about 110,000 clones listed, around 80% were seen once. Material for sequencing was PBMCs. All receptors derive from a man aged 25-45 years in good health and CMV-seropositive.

DNA for the CDR3: TGTGCCAGTAGTATACGGGACTATAATTCACCCCTCCACTTT. It codes for CASSIRDYNSPLHF. The V call is TRBV19, the J call TRBJ1-6; no definite D call. The CDR3 spans 14 residues. Germline V CDR1 and CDR2: LNHDA, SQIVND (reference sequence). Deletions cut 2 bases from V and 3 bases from J, with 5 bases between.

This chain's CDR3 is CASSLSRENIQYF. The DNA of the CDR3 is TGTGCCAGCAGCTTGAGCAGGGAAAACATTCAGTACTTC. V usage is TRBV5-8 and J usage is TRBJ2-4; D is possibly TRBD1 (5 bases). V was trimmed by 1 base and J by 5 bases, leaving 7 bases between them. Germline CDR1 and CDR2: SGHTS and YDEGEE. This CDR3 is 13 amino acids long.

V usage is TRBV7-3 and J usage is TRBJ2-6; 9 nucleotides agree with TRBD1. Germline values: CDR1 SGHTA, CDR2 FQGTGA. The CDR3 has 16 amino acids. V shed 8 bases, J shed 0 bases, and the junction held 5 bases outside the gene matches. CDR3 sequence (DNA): TGTGCCAGCTCGACAGGGGGGCCCTCTGGGGCCAACGTCCTGACTTTC. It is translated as CASSTGGPSGANVLTF.

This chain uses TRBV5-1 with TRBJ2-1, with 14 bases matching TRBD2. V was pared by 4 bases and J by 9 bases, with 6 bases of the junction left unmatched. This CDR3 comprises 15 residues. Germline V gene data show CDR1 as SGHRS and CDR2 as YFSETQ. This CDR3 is CASSGLAGGPSEQFF. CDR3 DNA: TGCGCCAGCAGCGGACTAGCGGGGGGCCCCTCTGAGCAGTTCTTC.

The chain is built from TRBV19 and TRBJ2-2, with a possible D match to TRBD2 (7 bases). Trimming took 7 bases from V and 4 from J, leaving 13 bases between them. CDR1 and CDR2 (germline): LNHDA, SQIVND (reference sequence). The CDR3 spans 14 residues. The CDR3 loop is CASTLGGATGELFF. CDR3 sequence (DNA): TGTGCCAGTACCCTGGGGGGGGCCACCGGGGAGCTGTTTTTT. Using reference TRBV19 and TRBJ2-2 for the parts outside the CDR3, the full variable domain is DGGITQSPKYLFRKEGQNVTLSCEQNLNHDAMYWYRQDPGQGLRLIYYSQIVNDFQKGDIAEGYSVSREKKESFPLTVTSAQKNPTAFYLCASTLGGATGELFFGEGSRLTVL.

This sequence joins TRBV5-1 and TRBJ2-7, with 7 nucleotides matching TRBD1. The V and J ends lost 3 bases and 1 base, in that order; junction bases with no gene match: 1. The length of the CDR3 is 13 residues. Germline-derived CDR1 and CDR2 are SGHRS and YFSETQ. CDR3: CASSWGQSYEQYF. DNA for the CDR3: TGCGCCAGCAGCTGGGGACAGTCCTACGAGCAGTACTTC.

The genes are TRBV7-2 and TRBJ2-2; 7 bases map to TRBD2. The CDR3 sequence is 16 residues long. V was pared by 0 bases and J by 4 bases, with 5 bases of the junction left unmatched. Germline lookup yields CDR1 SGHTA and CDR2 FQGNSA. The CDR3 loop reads CASSLAWTSSTGELFF. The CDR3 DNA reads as TGTGCCAGCAGCTTAGCTTGGACTAGTTCCACCGGGGAGCTGTTTTTT.

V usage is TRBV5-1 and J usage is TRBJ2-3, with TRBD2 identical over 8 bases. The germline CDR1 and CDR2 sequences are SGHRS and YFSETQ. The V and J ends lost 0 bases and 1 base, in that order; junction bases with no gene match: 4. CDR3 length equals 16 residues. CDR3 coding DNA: TGCGCCAGCAGCTTGGGAGGAGCGGGGGGCACAGATACGCAGTATTTT. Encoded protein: CASSLGGAGGTDTQYF.

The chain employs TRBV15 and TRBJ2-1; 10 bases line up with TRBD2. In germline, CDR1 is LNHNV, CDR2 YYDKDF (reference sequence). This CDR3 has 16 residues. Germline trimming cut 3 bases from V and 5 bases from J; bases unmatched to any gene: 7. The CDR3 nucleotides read TGTGCCACCAGCAGGAGAGGCCTAGCGGGAGACAATGAGCAGTTCTTC. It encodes CATSRRGLAGDNEQFF. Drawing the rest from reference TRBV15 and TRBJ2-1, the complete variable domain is DAMVIQNPRYQVTQFGKPVTLSCSQTLNHNVMYWYQQKSSQAPKLLFHYYDKDFNNEADTPDNFQSRRPNTSFCFLDIRSPGLGDTAMYLCATSRRGLAGDNEQFFGPGTRLTVL.

DNA of the CDR3: TGTGCCAGCAGTTACGGGGGAACAGGGGATCAGCCCCAGCATTTT. Amino acid sequence: CASSYGGTGDQPQHF. The V call is TRBV6-6, the J call TRBJ1-5, with 7 bases identical to TRBD1. Germline V gene lookup returns CDR1 MNHNY and CDR2 SVGAGI (reference sequence). The V segment lost 2 bases and the J segment 5 bases; nucleotides outside the gene matches: 6. CDR3 size: 15 residues.

The CDR3 nucleotides read TGTGCCAGCGGTCGACACGGCCAAGAGACCCAGTACTTC. It encodes CASGRHGQETQYF. The chain joins TRBV2 to TRBJ2-5; the D is unclear. Trimming left V 8 bases short and J 1 base short, with 11 bases between. The germline gives CDR1 SNHLY, CDR2 FYNNEI. This CDR3 has 13 amino acids.

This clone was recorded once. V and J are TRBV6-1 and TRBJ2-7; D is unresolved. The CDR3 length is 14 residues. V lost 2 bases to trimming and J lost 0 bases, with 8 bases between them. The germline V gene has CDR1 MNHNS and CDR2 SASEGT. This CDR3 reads CASSEFSASYEQYF. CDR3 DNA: TGTGCCAGCAGTGAATTTAGTGCCTCCTACGAGCAGTACTTC.

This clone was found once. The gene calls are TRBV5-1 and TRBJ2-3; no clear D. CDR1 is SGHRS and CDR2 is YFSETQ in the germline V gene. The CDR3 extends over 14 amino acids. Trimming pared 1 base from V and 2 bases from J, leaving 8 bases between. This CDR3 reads CASSLLEPTDTQYF. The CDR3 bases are TGCGCCAGCAGCTTGTTGGAGCCCACAGATACGCAGTATTTT.

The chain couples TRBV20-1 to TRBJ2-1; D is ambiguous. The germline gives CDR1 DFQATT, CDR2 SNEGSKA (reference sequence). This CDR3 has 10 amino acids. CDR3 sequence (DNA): TGCAGCGCGGCGAGCAATGAGCAGTTCTTC. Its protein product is CSAASNEQFF.

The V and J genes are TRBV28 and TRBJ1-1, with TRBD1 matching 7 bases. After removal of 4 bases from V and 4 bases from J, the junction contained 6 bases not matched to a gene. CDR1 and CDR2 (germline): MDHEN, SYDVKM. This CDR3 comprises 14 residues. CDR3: CASSSPQGGTEAFF. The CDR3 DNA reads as TGTGCCAGCAGTTCCCCCCAGGGGGGCACTGAAGCTTTCTTT.

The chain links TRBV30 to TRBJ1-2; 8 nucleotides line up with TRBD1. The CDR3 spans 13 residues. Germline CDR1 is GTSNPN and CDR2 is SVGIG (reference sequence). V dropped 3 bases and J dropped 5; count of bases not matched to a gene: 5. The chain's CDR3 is CAWRGQAGYGYTF. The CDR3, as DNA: TGTGCCTGGAGGGGACAGGCCGGTTATGGCTACACCTTC.

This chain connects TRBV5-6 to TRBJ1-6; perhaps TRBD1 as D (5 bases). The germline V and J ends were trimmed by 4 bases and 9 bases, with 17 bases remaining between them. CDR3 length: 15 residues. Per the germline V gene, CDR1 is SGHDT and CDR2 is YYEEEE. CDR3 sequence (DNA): TGTGCCAGCAGCAGTCGCACAGGTTTCCTTTCACCCCTCCACTTT. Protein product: CASSSRTGFLSPLHF. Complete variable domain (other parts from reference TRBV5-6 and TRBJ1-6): DAGVTQSPTHLIKTRGQQVTLRCSPKSGHDTVSWYQQALGQGPQFIFQYYEEEERQRGNFPDRFSGHQFPNYSSELNVNALLLGDSALYLCASSSRTGFLSPLHFGNGTRLTVT.

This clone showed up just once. CDR3 DNA sequence: TGTGCCAGCAGAACCGGGACAGGTGTTAACTATGGCTACACCTTC. Translating it yields CASRTGTGVNYGYTF. The chain uses TRBV6-1 and TRBJ1-2; 8 bases are a match to TRBD1. Looked up from germline, CDR1 is MNHNS and CDR2 is SASEGT. The CDR3 contains 15 residues. V gave up 6 bases and J gave up 1 base; unmatched junction bases: 7.

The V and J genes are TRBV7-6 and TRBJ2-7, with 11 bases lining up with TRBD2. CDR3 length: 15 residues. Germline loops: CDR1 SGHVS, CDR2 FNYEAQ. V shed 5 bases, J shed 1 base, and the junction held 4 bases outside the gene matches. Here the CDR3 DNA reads TGTGCCAGCAGCCCCACTAGCGGGGGATCCTACGAGCAGTACTTC. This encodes CASSPTSGGSYEQYF. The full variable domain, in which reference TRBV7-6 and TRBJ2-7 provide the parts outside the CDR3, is GAGVSQSPRYKVTKRGQDVALRCDPISGHVSLYWYRQALGQGPEFLTYFNYEAQQDKSGLPNDRFSAERPEGSISTLTIQRTEQRDSAMYRCASSPTSGGSYEQYFGPGTRLTVT.

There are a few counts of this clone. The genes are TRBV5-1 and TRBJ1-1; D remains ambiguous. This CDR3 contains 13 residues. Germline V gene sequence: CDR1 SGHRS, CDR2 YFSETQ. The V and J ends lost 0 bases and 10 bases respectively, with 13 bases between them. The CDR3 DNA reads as TGCGCCAGCAGCTTGGGCCAAAGGTCGGGAGCTTTCTTT. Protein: CASSLGQRSGAFF.

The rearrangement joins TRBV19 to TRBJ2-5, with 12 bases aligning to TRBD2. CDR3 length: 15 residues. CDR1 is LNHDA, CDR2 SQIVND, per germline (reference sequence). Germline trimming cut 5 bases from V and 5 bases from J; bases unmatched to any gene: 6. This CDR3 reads CASSLGLAGMETQYF. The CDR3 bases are TGTGCCAGTAGTCTAGGACTAGCGGGGATGGAGACCCAGTACTTC.

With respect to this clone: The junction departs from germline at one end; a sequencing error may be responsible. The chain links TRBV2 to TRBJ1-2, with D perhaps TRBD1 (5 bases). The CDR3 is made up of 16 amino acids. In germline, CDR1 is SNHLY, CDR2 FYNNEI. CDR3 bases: TGCGCCAGCAGTCCGGATATCTATGGGGCCAGCTATGTCTACACCTTC. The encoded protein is CASSPDIYGASYVYTF. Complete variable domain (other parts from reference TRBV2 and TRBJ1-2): EPEVTQTPSHQVTQMGQEVILRCVPISNHLYFYWYRQILGQKVEFLVSFYNNEISEKSEIFDDQFSVERPDGSNFTLKIRSTKLEDSAMYFCASSPDIYGASYVYTFGSGTRLTVV.

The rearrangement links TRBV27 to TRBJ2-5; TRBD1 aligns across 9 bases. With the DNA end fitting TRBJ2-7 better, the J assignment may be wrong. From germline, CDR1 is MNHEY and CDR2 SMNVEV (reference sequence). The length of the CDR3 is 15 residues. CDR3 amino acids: CASSPTGGHSYEQYF. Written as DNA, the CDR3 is TGTGCCAGCAGTCCGACAGGGGGACATTCCTACGAGCAGTACTTC.

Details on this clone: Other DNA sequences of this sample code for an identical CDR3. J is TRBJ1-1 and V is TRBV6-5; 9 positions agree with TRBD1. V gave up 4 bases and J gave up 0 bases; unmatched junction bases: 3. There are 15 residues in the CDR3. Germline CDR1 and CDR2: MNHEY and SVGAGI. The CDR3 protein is CASSLTGGMNTEAFF. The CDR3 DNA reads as TGTGCCAGCAGTTTGACAGGGGGGATGAACACTGAAGCTTTCTTT.

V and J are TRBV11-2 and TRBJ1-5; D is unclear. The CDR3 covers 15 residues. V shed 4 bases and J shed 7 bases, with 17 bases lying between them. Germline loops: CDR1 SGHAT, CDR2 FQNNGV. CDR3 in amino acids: CASSSHAGMGQPQHF. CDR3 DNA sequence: TGTGCCAGCAGCTCTCATGCGGGAATGGGGCAGCCCCAGCATTTT.

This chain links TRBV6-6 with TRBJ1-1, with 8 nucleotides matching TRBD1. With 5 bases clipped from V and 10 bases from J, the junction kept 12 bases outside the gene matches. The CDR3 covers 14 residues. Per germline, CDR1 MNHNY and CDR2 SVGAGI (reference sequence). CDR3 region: CASSPPGTGLRAFF. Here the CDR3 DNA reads TGTGCCAGCAGTCCGCCCGGGACAGGCCTCCGAGCTTTCTTT.

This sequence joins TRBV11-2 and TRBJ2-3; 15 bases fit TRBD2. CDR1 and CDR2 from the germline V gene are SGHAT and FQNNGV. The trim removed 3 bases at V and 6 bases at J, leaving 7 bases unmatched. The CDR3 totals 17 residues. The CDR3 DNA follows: TGTGCCAGCAGCTTCGGGACTAGCGGGGGGCAGTGGGATACGCAGTATTTT. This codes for CASSFGTSGGQWDTQYF.

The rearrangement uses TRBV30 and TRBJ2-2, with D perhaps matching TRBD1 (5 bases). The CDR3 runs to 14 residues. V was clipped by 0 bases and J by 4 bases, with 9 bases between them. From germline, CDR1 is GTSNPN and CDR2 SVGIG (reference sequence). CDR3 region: CAWSVGVGTGELFF. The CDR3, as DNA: TGTGCCTGGAGTGTAGGGGTTGGCACCGGGGAGCTGTTTTTT. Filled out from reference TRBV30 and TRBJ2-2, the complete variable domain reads SQTIHQWPATLVQPVGSPLSLECTVEGTSNPNLYWYRQAAGRGLQLLFYSVGIGQISSEVPQNLSASRPQDRQFILSSKKLLLSDSGFYLCAWSVGVGTGELFFGEGSRLTVL.

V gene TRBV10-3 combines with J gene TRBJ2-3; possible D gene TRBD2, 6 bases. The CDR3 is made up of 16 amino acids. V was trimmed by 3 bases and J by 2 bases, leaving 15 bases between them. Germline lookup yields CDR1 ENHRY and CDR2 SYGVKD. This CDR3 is CAISEGGVQITDTQYF. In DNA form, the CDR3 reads TGTGCCATCAGTGAAGGCGGGGTGCAAATCACAGATACGCAGTATTTT.

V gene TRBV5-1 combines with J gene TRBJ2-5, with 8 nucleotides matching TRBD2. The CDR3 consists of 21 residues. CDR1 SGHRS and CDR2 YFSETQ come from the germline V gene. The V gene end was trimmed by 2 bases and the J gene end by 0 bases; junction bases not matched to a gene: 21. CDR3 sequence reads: CASSFSFGVPYGGGNQETQYF. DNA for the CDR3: TGCGCCAGCAGCTTCTCCTTTGGGGTCCCCTACGGCGGGGGGAACCAAGAGACCCAGTACTTC.